Following are 6 T cell receptor beta chains from one sample sequenced in a study of T-cell memory formation after mild COVID-19. From the 5' RACE reads, TCRdb called clonotypes with MiXCR, one entry per CDR3 protein. This table has approximately 250,000 distinct CDR3 sequences, about 16% appearing once. The specimen sequenced was PBMCs or a T cell subset sorted from them (not recorded which). The origin of the receptors is a man aged 18 to 30 who had mild COVID-19 (a few samples of this study predate the infection). Cell type and time point are not known.

This chain uses TRBV6-1 with TRBJ2-3; D remains ambiguous. The V gene's germline CDR1 is MNHNS and CDR2 SASEGT. Trimming removed 4 bases from V and 6 bases from J, with 11 bases in between. The CDR3 extends over 13 amino acids. The CDR3 DNA sequence: TGTGCCAGCAGTGCGGGCCCTGCGGATACGCAGTATTTT. This codes for CASSAGPADTQYF.

This clonotype came up a few times. The rearrangement uses TRBV6-2 or TRBV6-3 and TRBJ1-1; 11 nucleotides match TRBD1. The CDR3 runs to 15 residues. Trimming cost V 5 bases and J 6 bases; bases outside gene matches: 8. Germline V gene lookup returns CDR1 MNHEY and CDR2 SVGEGT. Written as DNA, the CDR3 is TGTGCCAGCAGTGAGGCCGGGACAGGGGGTCCTGAAGCTTTCTTT. It is translated as CASSEAGTGGPEAFF.

V is TRBV11-2 and J is TRBJ2-1; weak D call: TRBD2 (5 bases). Germline-derived CDR1 and CDR2 are SGHAT and FQNNGV. The V end was cut by 7 bases, the J end by 4 bases, with 8 bases between. CDR3 length: 12 residues. CDR3 nucleotide sequence: TGTGCCAGCATCCGGGGTTACAATGAGCAGTTCTTC. Encoded protein: CASIRGYNEQFF. The whole variable domain, filled in from reference TRBV11-2 and TRBJ2-1, reads EAGVAQSPRYKIIEKRQSVAFWCNPISGHATLYWYQQILGQGPKLLIQFQNNGVVDDSQLPKDRFSAERLKGVDSTLKIQPAKLEDSAVYLCASIRGYNEQFFGPGTRLTVL.

This clonotype came up a few times. The V and J genes are TRBV12-3 or TRBV12-4 and TRBJ2-3, with D possibly matching TRBD2 (5 bases). This CDR3 comprises 14 residues. Trimming left V 2 bases short and J 14 bases short, with 20 bases between. The CDR3 region is CASSLRGEGLPPYF. CDR3 coding DNA: TGTGCCAGCAGTTTACGCGGCGAGGGCCTCCCCCCGTATTTT.

The sample holds a few counts of this clonotype. The chain uses TRBV6-1 and TRBJ2-2, with 9 bases identical to TRBD1. The CDR3 sequence is 14 residues long. Germline trimming cut 6 bases from V and 4 bases from J; bases unmatched to any gene: 3. Germline V gene data show CDR1 as MNHNS and CDR2 as SASEGT. The CDR3 sequence is CASSQGQGTGELFF. The CDR3 DNA reads TGTGCCAGCAGCCAGGGACAGGGCACCGGGGAGCTGTTTTTT.

The V gene is TRBV7-9, the J gene TRBJ1-6, with D possibly matching TRBD1 (6 bases). V gave up 2 bases and J gave up 7 bases, with 12 bases separating them. Germline lookup yields CDR1 SEHNR and CDR2 FQNEAQ (reference sequence). The CDR3 length is 15 residues. The DNA of the CDR3 is TGTGCCAGCAGCTTATTCCAGGGGTGGAATTCACCCCTCCACTTT. Encoded protein: CASSLFQGWNSPLHF.